This T cell receptor (beta chain) was recovered during a study of T-cell memory formation after mild COVID-19. About the research overall: The TCR clusters were mostly specific to one donor. Findings and limits, study-wide: Contracting CD4+ clones sat mainly in CM and EM; CD8+ in EMRA. That cross-reactive memory joined was suggested by some responding clones appearing in pre-infection memory. Contracting clones from day 15 to 85 had balanced CD4/CD8; later expanders favoured CD4+.

The CDR3 is 14 residues long. Trimming removed 6 bases at V and 4 bases at J, with 12 bases between. CDR1 and CDR2 (germline): MNHNS, SASEGT. TCRdb itself ran the 5' RACE reads through MiXCR, one entry per CDR3 protein. The sample shows approximately 340,000 distinct CDR3 sequences, 10% to 15% of them seen only once. Worth noting for this clonotype: The antigen is unknown.

V gene TRBV6-1 combines with J gene TRBJ1-4; D call uncertain. This clonotype was obtained from a man aged 18 to 35 who had mild COVID-19 (a few samples of this study predate the infection). Cell type and time point are not known. Sequenced input: PBMCs or a T cell subset sorted from them (not recorded which). CDR3 region: CASRGDGGNEKLFF. The DNA of the CDR3 is TGTGCCAGCAGGGGTGACGGCGGTAATGAAAAACTGTTTTTT.